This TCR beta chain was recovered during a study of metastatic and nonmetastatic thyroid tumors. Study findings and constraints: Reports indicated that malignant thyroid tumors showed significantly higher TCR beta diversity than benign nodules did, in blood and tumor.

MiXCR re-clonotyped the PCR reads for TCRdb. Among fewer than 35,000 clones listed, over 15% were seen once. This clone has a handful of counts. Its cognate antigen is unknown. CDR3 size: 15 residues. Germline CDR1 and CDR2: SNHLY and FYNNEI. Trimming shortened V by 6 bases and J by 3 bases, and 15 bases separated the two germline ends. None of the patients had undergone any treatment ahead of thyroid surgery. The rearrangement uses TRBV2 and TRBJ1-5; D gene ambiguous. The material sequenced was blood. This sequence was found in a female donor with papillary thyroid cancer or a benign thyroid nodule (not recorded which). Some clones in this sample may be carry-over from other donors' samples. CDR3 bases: TGTGCCAGCAGCTCAGACCTCGTGATCAATCAGCCCCAGCATTTT. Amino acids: CASSSDLVINQPQHF.